This T cell receptor (beta chain) was retrieved from a study of beta chain features in type 1 diabetes. General study results and limits: Insertions at VDJ junctions were less frequent in type 1 diabetes patients. These patients also deleted more nucleotides at the same junctions. No resolution was reached here on whether HLA type influences TCRB rearrangement.

This clone has a handful of counts. The antigen remains unidentified. Isolated RNA was reverse transcribed in full, so expressed TCRB transcripts were sequenced. For naive, central memory and regulatory T cell samples, reads averaged approximately 3.6 million. Measured with immunoSEQ multiplex PCR; TCRdb has only the in-frame clones, and not every one. The sample has approximately 330,000 clones; approximately 11% are singletons. A heparinised blood draw that averaged approximately 120 mL was obtained once from each donor. This TCR derives from a woman aged 25-40 years in good health. Sequences were obtained from naive CD4+ T cells from blood.

The CDR3 DNA sequence: TGTGCCAGCAGCCCTATGCTCAGGGATCCATACAATGAGCAGTTCTTC. As protein: CASSPMLRDPYNEQFF. The V and J genes are TRBV7-9 and TRBJ2-1; TRBD1 might be the D (5 bases). Trimming removed 5 bases at V and 4 bases at J, with 18 bases between. Germline CDR1 reads SEHNR; CDR2 reads FQNEAQ (reference sequence). The length of the CDR3 is 16 residues.